Reported below is one TCR beta chain. Its antigen is as yet unknown. This record comes from a study of cytomegalovirus exposure and HLA in healthy donors. Whole-study context: In a previous analysis, 100 million to 140 million unique TCR beta sequences were found from 150 million to 200 million T cells.

General observations from the study: Versus the approximately 700-donor mean, an Asian-associated ancestry cluster reportedly showed fewer N-insertions in a later analysis. Indistinguishable V segments such as TRBV6-2 and TRBV6-3 were excluded. The study put 150 to 200 TCR beta chains on its list as cytomegalovirus-associated.

Use of 60 Vbeta and 13 Jbeta primers characterized the PCR. Measured with immunoSEQ multiplex PCR; TCRdb has only the in-frame clones, and not every one. Of some 90,000 clones listed, 80% are singletons. This CDR3 has 13 amino acids. V lost 4 bases and J lost 0, with 4 bases in between. Looked up from germline, CDR1 is SNHLY and CDR2 is FYNNEI. This chain connects TRBV2 to TRBJ1-3, with D uncertain. The sequenced sample consisted of PBMCs. The clonotype comes from a man aged 50 or older in good health and CMV-seropositive. CDR3: CASSVDSGNTIYF. The CDR3 DNA reads TGTGCCAGCAGTGTAGACTCTGGAAACACCATATATTTT. The full variable domain, rest sourced from reference TRBV2 and TRBJ1-3, is EPEVTQTPSHQVTQMGQEVILRCVPISNHLYFYWYRQILGQKVEFLVSFYNNEISEKSEIFDDQFSVERPDGSNFTLKIRSTKLEDSAMYFCASSVDSGNTIYFGEGSWLTVV.